Following are 3 T cell receptor beta chains from one sample sequenced in a study of post-analysis software for immune sequencing data. General study findings and limits: Patients used about five TRBV segments, including TRBV5-6, TRBV5-1 and TRBV20-1, more often than controls.

TCR beta cDNA libraries included unique molecular identifiers. TCRdb re-analysed the PCR reads in MiXCR, keeping a single row per CDR3 protein. The sample carries roughly 650,000 distinct CDR3 sequences, approximately 59% recorded once. Their antigen targets remain unknown. The sample taken for sequencing was blood. These receptor sequences come from a girl aged 2 to 10 with multiple sclerosis.

The chain combines TRBV29-1 with TRBJ2-7; 11 nucleotides agree with TRBD1. The CDR3 is 15 residues long. The trim removed 7 bases at V and 1 base at J, leaving 9 bases unmatched. Germline values: CDR1 SQVTM, CDR2 ANQGSEA. CDR3 sequence reads: CSARDRGSPSYEQYF. In DNA form, the CDR3 reads TGCAGCGCCCGGGACAGGGGGTCACCTTCCTACGAGCAGTACTTC.

V is TRBV5-1 and J is TRBJ2-5; 7 bases fit TRBD2. The germline V gene has CDR1 SGHRS and CDR2 YFSETQ. The length of the CDR3 is 16 residues. The trim removed 4 bases at V and 11 bases at J, leaving 20 bases unmatched. DNA for the CDR3: TGCGCCAGCAGCCTCCGCGGGACGGGAGGCCGTTTTGAGCAGTACTTC. It specifies CASSLRGTGGRFEQYF.

The gene calls are TRBV5-5 and TRBJ2-1, with D uncertain. Between the trimmed V and J ends, which lost 4 bases and 7 bases, there was a span of 15 bases. CDR1 and CDR2 (germline): SGHKS, YYEKEE (reference sequence). The length of the CDR3 is 14 residues. The DNA of the CDR3 is TGTGCCAGCAGCGGAAGGGTGATGGGGAATGAGCAGTTCTTC. It codes for CASSGRVMGNEQFF.